This TCR beta chain was profiled in a study of blood T cell repertoires in COVID-19. On the study more broadly: Donors in the United States, Italy and Spain gave samples during acute or convalescent COVID-19. T cells, B-cell-depleted T cells, or PBMCs provided the cDNA or gDNA that served as material.

This clone occurred a few times. The authors' processing: Cell counts per sample came from amplifying reference gene primers. Repertoires were generated with immunoSEQ multiplex PCR, while TCRdb's copy carries only in-frame clones and drops some. V and J calls and clone size follow that table, whereas D and trimming were derived from the DNA. The data hold 100,000 to 150,000 clones, with roughly three quarters observed a single time. The source is a man aged 40-50 years with active or convalescent COVID-19. Sequencing used peripheral blood.

The CDR3 loop reads CASRPTGITTESSYEQYF. Written as DNA, the CDR3 is TGTGCCAGCAGGCCGACAGGGATTACAACCGAAAGCTCCTACGAGCAGTACTTC. The chain carries TRBV27 and TRBJ2-7, with 7 nucleotides matching TRBD1. This CDR3 has 18 amino acids. V shed 6 bases, J shed 0 bases, and the junction held 17 bases outside the gene matches. Germline V lookup: CDR1 MNHEY, CDR2 SMNVEV (reference sequence).